The rows below give T cell receptor beta chains drawn from one sample of a study of CD8+ T cells in alopecia areata. Data came from immunoSEQ multiplex PCR; TCRdb stores just in-frame clones and leaves some out. The sample yields over 200,000 clones, 50% to 70% seen once. This material consisted of CD4+ T cells sorted from blood, taken at week 0. Receptor source: a human donor with alopecia areata. CDR3s include the opening cysteine and the closing phenylalanine or tryptophan. The D gene is left open where the match is weak. A clone size is listed for some rows: how often the clone was seen (once, few, many), or a class if it is expanded.

clone size	D gene	V gene	J gene	CDR3 DNA	CDR3 protein
NA	NA	TRBV2	TRBJ1-5	TGTGCCAGCAGTGGCCAGGAATATCAGCCCCAGCATTTT	CASSGQEYQPQHF
few	NA	TRBV30	TRBJ2-4	TGTGCCTGGAGCGGGTTCCTAAACATTCAGTACTTC	CAWSGFLNIQYF
NA	NA	TRBV20-1	TRBJ2-1	TGCAGTGCTAGAAGAAACAATGAGCAGTTCTTC	CSARRNNEQFF
NA	TRBD1	TRBV29-1	TRBJ2-7	TGCAGCGTTCTGATCGGGACAGCAAACGAGCAGTACTTC	CSVLIGTANEQYF
NA	NA	TRBV5-1	TRBJ1-6	TGCGCCAGCAGCTTGGAGAGGGGAGTTGGGTATAATTCACCCCTCCACTTT	CASSLERGVGYNSPLHF
once	NA	TRBV29-1	TRBJ2-7	TGCAGCGCCGGCGGTCTCTCCTACGAGCAGTACTTC	CSAGGLSYEQYF
NA	TRBD2	TRBV30	TRBJ2-1	TGTGCCTGGAGTGTACAGTGGGGGGGTGGTTACAATGAGCAGTTCTTC	CAWSVQWGGGYNEQFF
few	NA	TRBV29-1	TRBJ1-2	TGCAGCGTTGGTGCCGGAAACTATGGCTACACCTTC	CSVGAGNYGYTF
NA	TRBD1	TRBV18	TRBJ1-5	TGTGCCAGCAGTACAGGGGGCGCAGGCAATCAGCCCCAGCATTTT	CASSTGGAGNQPQHF
NA	TRBD1	TRBV19	TRBJ2-2	TGTGCCAGTAGTCCAATCGGGACAGAGAACACCGGGGAGCTGTTTTTT	CASSPIGTENTGELFF
NA	TRBD2	TRBV15	TRBJ2-1	TGTGCCACCAGCAGAATTAGCGGGAGTCCCCACAATGAGCAGTTCTTC	CATSRISGSPHNEQFF
NA	NA	TRBV30	TRBJ1-3	TGTGCCTGGAGTCCGAACTCGACAGGAGGCTCTGGAAACACCATATATTTT	CAWSPNSTGGSGNTIYF
once	TRBD2	TRBV5-4	TRBJ2-1	TGTGCCAGCATGAGGGAGGGCCCGGCTGGTGAGCAGTTCTTC	CASMREGPAGEQFF
NA	NA	TRBV7-9	TRBJ1-1	TGTGCCAGCAGCTACGGGGGGAGCACTGAAGCTTTCTTT	CASSYGGSTEAFF
few	NA	TRBV6-1	TRBJ1-2	TGTGCCAGCAGTGTCGGGATTTATGGCTACACCTTC	CASSVGIYGYTF
NA	TRBD2	TRBV7-2	TRBJ2-3	TGTGCCAGCAGCTTCAGCGGGAGTCTGACAGATACGCAGTATTTT	CASSFSGSLTDTQYF
NA	NA	TRBV14	TRBJ2-5	TGTGCCAGCAGCCCTTTTACAGGGACGGAAGAGACCCAGTACTTC	CASSPFTGTEETQYF
NA	NA	TRBV5-4	TRBJ1-1	TGTGCCAGCAGCTTGGGACCGGGCGGTAAGCTGAACACTGAAGCTTTCTTT	CASSLGPGGKLNTEAFF
few	NA	TRBV27	TRBJ2-7	TGTGCCAGCAGTTGGAGCGGAGCCTCCTACGAGCAGTACTTC	CASSWSGASYEQYF
NA	NA	TRBV30	TRBJ1-3	TGTGCCTGGAGTGGAGGGGCTTACTCTGGAAACACCATATATTTT	CAWSGGAYSGNTIYF
NA	TRBD2	TRBV4-1	TRBJ2-5	TGCGCCAGCAGCCAAGTAGGGCGGGAGGAGACCCAGTACTTC	CASSQVGREETQYF
few	TRBD1	TRBV25-1	TRBJ2-7	TGTGCCAGCAGTGTCACAGGGGTTCACGAGCAGTACTTC	CASSVTGVHEQYF